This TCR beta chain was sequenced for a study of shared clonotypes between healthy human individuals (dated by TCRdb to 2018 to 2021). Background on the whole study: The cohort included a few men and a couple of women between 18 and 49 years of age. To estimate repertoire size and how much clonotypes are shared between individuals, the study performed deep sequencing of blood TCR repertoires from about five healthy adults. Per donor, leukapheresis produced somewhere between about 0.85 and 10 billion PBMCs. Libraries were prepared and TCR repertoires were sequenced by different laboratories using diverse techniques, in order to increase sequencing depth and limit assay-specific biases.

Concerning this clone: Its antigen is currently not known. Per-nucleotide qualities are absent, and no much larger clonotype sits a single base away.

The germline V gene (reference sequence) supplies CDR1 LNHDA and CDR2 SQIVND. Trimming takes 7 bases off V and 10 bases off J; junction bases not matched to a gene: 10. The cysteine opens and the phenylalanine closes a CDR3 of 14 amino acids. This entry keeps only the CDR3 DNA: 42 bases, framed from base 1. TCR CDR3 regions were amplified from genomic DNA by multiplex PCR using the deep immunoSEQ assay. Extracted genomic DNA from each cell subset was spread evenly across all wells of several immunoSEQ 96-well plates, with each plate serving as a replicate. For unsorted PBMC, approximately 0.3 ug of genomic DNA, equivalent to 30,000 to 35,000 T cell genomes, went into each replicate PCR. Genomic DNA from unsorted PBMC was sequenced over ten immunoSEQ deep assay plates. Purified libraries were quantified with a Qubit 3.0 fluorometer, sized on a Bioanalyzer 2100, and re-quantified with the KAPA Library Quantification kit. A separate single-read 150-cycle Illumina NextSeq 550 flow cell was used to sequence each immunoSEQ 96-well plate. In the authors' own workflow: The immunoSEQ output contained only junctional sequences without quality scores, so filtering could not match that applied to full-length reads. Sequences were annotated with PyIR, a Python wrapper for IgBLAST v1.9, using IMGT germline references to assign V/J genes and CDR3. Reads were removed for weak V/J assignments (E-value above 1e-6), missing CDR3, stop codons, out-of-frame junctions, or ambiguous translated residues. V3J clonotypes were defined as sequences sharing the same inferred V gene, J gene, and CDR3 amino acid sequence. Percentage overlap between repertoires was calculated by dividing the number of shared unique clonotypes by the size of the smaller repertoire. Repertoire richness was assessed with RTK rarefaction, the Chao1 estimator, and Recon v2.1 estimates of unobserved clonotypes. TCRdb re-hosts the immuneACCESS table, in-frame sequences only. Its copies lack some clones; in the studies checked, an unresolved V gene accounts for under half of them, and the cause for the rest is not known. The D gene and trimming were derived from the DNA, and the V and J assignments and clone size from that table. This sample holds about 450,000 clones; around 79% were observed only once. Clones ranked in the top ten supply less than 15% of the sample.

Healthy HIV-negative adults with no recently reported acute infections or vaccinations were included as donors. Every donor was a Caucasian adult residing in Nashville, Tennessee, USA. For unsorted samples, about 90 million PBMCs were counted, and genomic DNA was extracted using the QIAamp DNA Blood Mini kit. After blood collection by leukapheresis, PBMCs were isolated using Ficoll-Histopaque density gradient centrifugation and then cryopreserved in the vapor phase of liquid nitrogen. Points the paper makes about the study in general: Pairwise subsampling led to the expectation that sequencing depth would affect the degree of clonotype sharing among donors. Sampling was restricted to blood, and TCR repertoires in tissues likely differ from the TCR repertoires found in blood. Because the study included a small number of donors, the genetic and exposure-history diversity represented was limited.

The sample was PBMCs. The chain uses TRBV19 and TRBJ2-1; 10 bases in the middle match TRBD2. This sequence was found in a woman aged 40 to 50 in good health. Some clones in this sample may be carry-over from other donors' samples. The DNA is TGTGCCAGTAAGATCAGCGGGAGGGTAGCGGAGCAGTTCTTC. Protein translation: CASKISGRVAEQFF.